Detailed here is one T cell receptor (beta chain). The antigen remains unidentified. This was a deep-level run. Here immunoSEQ multiplex PCR was the method, and the copy in TCRdb shows in-frame clones only, minus some. The data hold around 2,000,000 clones, with approximately 94% observed a single time. This record comes from a study of shared clonotypes between healthy human individuals. Study-level findings and limits: Four donors showed sharing of approximately 5% of naive CD4 clonotypes.

V lost 3 bases and J lost 2, with 13 bases in between. Germline V gene data show CDR1 as SQVTM and CDR2 as ANQGSEA. The CDR3 spans 14 residues. Naive CD8 cells lacked CD45RO and underwent positive selection for CCR7, leaving out terminally differentiated effector memory CD45RA+ cells. The chain recombines TRBV29-1 with TRBJ1-1; TRBD1 is a possible D gene (5 bases). The source of this sequence is a man between 18 and 35 years old in good health. Some clones in this sample may be carry-over from other donors' samples. The source material was naive CD8+ T cells from PBMCs. CDR3 nucleotide sequence: TGCAGCGTTGAGAAGCGGGGGAAAAACACTGAAGCTTTCTTT. Residues: CSVEKRGKNTEAFF.